The rows below give T cell receptor beta chains drawn from one sample of a study of blood T cell repertoires in COVID-19. The data were produced by immunoSEQ multiplex PCR, yet TCRdb's version contains in-frame clones alone and is incomplete. The data hold around 260,000 clones, with 88% observed a single time. The sample was peripheral blood. These receptors were collected from a man aged 60 to 75 who had recovered from COVID-19. Both conserved end residues are part of each CDR3. The D gene is left open where the match is weak. A row's size may be missing; if present it is once, few, many or a size class.

TRBJ2-1,.,.,TRBV19,CASSIDGGQGFF,TGTGCCAGTAGTATAGATGGGGGCCAAGGGTTCTTC
TRBJ2-2,.,.,TRBV6-2/TRBV6-3,CASSYLGQGTGELFF,TGTGCCAGCAGTTACTTGGGACAAGGAACCGGGGAGCTGTTTTTT
TRBJ2-2,.,.,TRBV27,CASSTLNKDSERSGELFF,TGTGCCAGCAGTACCCTAAACAAGGACAGTGAAAGATCCGGGGAGCTGTTTTTT
TRBJ2-7,.,.,TRBV19,CASSEDAPSYEQYF,TGTGCCAGTAGTGAGGATGCCCCCTCCTACGAGCAGTACTTC
TRBJ2-3,TRBD2,few,TRBV7-3,CASSRGSGVSDTQYF,TGTGCCAGCAGCCGAGGGAGCGGGGTGTCAGATACGCAGTATTTT
TRBJ1-4,.,.,TRBV18,CASSRGLAEKLFF,TGTGCCAGCTCACGCGGGTTGGCTGAAAAACTGTTTTTT
TRBJ2-7,TRBD1,few,TRBV5-4,CASSVTGGNSYEQYF,TGTGCCAGCAGCGTGACAGGGGGCAACTCCTACGAGCAGTACTTC
TRBJ1-4,.,.,TRBV14,CASSQDFRGTNEKLFF,TGTGCCAGCAGCCAAGATTTTCGAGGAACTAATGAAAAACTGTTTTTT
TRBJ1-1,.,.,TRBV13,CASSLNLWTGKAFF,TGTGCCAGCAGCTTAAATCTTTGGACGGGGAAAGCTTTCTTT
TRBJ1-2,TRBD1,.,TRBV5-1,CASSPQTGPGGYTF,TGCGCCAGCAGCCCACAGACAGGGCCTGGTGGCTACACCTTC
TRBJ2-7,.,.,TRBV9,CASSVATSGTFEQYF,TGTGCCAGCAGCGTAGCTACTTCCGGGACATTCGAGCAGTACTTC
TRBJ1-2,TRBD1,.,TRBV4-1,CASSQELGQGAKGYTF,TGCGCCAGCAGCCAAGAGTTGGGACAGGGGGCGAAAGGCTACACCTTC
TRBJ1-1,.,few,TRBV6-5,CASNIQGNTEAFF,TGTGCCAGCAATATACAGGGGAACACTGAAGCTTTCTTT
TRBJ2-5,.,once,TRBV5-1,CASSLEVTGLGTQYF,TGCGCCAGCAGCTTGGAGGTGACGGGGTTGGGGACCCAGTACTTC
TRBJ2-5,.,.,TRBV12-3/TRBV12-4,CASSLEGETQYF,TGTGCCAGCAGTTTGGAGGGGGAGACCCAGTACTTC
TRBJ2-1,TRBD2,.,TRBV15,CATSRDKSPAGGVF,TGTGCCACCAGCAGAGATAAGAGCCCAGCGGGGGGGGTCTTC
TRBJ1-5,TRBD1,.,TRBV2,CASKGLRTGQNQPQHF,TGTGCCAGCAAAGGGTTAAGGACAGGCCAGAATCAGCCCCAGCATTTT
TRBJ1-6,.,.,TRBV9,CASSGQTVGNSPLHF,TGTGCCAGCAGCGGACAGACAGTCGGGAATTCACCCCTCCACTTT
TRBJ2-3,.,few,TRBV7-8,CASSLKQVPDTQYF,TGTGCCAGCAGCTTAAAGCAAGTCCCAGATACGCAGTATTTT
TRBJ2-7,TRBD1,once,TRBV7-9,CASSGDRNYEQYF,TGTGCCAGCAGCGGGGACAGAAACTACGAGCAGTACTTC
TRBJ2-2,TRBD2,few,TRBV27,CASSLRWSSGAHVSTGELFF,TGTGCCAGCAGTTTAAGGTGGTCTAGCGGGGCGCATGTTAGCACCGGGGAGCTGTTTTTT
TRBJ2-2,.,.,TRBV12-3/TRBV12-4,CASSLTVAGELFF,TGTGCCAGCAGTTTGACAGTCGCCGGGGAGCTGTTTTTT
TRBJ2-3,TRBD1,.,TRBV7-3,CASSLNAGGIDTQYF,TGTGCCAGCAGCTTAAATGCAGGGGGCATCGATACGCAGTATTTT
TRBJ2-7,.,medium-sized,TRBV4-2,CASSQQRTASYEQYF,TGTGCCAGCAGCCAACAAAGGACAGCCTCCTACGAGCAGTACTTC
TRBJ1-4,TRBD1,.,TRBV9,CASSVLFRGQGAGEKLFF,TGTGCCAGCAGCGTACTTTTCAGGGGACAGGGCGCTGGTGAAAAACTGTTTTTT
TRBJ1-6,TRBD1,.,TRBV5-5,CASSKRWGGQGNYNSPLHF,TGTGCCAGCAGCAAACGGTGGGGGGGACAGGGGAACTATAATTCACCCCTCCACTTT
TRBJ1-2,.,.,TRBV30,CATRHVLYGYTF,TGTGCCACTAGACACGTCCTCTATGGCTACACCTTC
TRBJ2-7,.,many,TRBV9,CASSVGDLLSYEQYF,TGTGCCAGCAGCGTAGGGGACTTACTCTCCTACGAGCAGTACTTC
TRBJ1-2,.,.,TRBV5-6,CASSREQLQGYTF,TGTGCCAGCAGCCGAGAACAGCTGCAGGGCTACACCTTC
TRBJ2-1,.,.,TRBV4-1,CASSPDLSSYNEQFF,TGCGCCAGCAGCCCTGACTTGTCCTCCTACAATGAGCAGTTCTTC
TRBJ1-6,TRBD1,.,TRBV5-5,CASSLVWDRRNSPLHF,TGTGCCAGCAGCTTGGTCTGGGACAGGAGGAATTCACCCCTCCACTTT
TRBJ2-7,.,.,TRBV7-8,CASSLGVSAYEQYF,TGTGCCAGCAGCTTAGGAGTTAGCGCCTACGAGCAGTACTTC
TRBJ2-2,.,.,TRBV3-1/TRBV3-2,CASSQASPGELFF,TGTGCCAGCAGCCAAGCATCCCCCGGGGAGCTGTTTTTT
TRBJ2-7,.,.,TRBV7-2,CASSFSRGGAREQYF,TGTGCCAGCAGCTTCAGTCGAGGGGGGGCAAGAGAGCAGTACTTC
TRBJ2-3,TRBD2,.,TRBV7-9,CASSRRTSGGAWDTQYF,TGTGCCAGCAGCCGAAGGACTAGCGGGGGGGCTTGGGATACGCAGTATTTT
TRBJ2-5,TRBD2,.,TRBV5-1,CASRWNPGLAEETQYF,TGCGCCAGCAGGTGGAATCCGGGACTAGCCGAAGAGACCCAGTACTTC
TRBJ1-6,.,.,TRBV6-1,CASSEVVLANSPLHF,TGTGCCAGCAGTGAAGTTGTCTTGGCTAATTCACCCCTCCACTTT
TRBJ1-4,.,.,TRBV10-3,CAISEVKGMELFF,TGTGCCATCAGTGAAGTTAAGGGGATGGAACTGTTTTTT
TRBJ2-7,.,.,TRBV15,CATSRERDNYYEQYF,TGTGCCACCAGCAGAGAACGGGACAACTACTACGAGCAGTACTTC
TRBJ1-5,.,.,TRBV6-5,CASSYSNTGLDQPQHF,TGTGCCAGCAGTTACTCGAACACGGGGTTGGATCAGCCCCAGCATTTT
TRBJ2-1,.,.,TRBV29-1,CSVEPGMGLEQFF,TGCAGCGTTGAACCTGGGATGGGGCTTGAGCAGTTCTTC
TRBJ1-2,.,.,TRBV6-6,CASRQGDYGYTF,TGTGCCAGCAGACAGGGCGACTATGGCTACACCTTC
TRBJ1-1,TRBD1,.,TRBV18,CASSPLQGASTEAFF,TGTGCCAGCTCACCACTGCAGGGGGCCAGCACTGAAGCTTTCTTT
TRBJ1-2,TRBD1,.,TRBV5-4,CASSLGQGAGGYTF,TGTGCCAGCAGCCTCGGACAGGGGGCGGGGGGCTACACCTTC
TRBJ2-7,TRBD1,.,TRBV7-8,CASSLGDRGIYEQYF,TGTGCCAGCAGCTTAGGGGACAGGGGAATCTACGAGCAGTACTTC
TRBJ2-3,TRBD2,.,TRBV7-2,CASSLTLTSGVDTQYF,TGTGCCAGCAGCTTAACCTTAACTAGCGGGGTGGATACGCAGTATTTT
TRBJ2-7,TRBD2,.,TRBV6-4,CASTEGLAGF,TGTGCCAGCACCGAGGGACTAGCTGGTTTC
TRBJ2-7,.,.,TRBV9,CASSVGRGRFEQYF,TGTGCCAGCAGCGTAGGAAGAGGAAGGTTCGAGCAGTACTTC
TRBJ2-1,TRBD2,.,TRBV7-2,CASSLLGLAGDNEQFF,TGTGCCAGCAGCTTATTAGGACTAGCGGGGGACAATGAGCAGTTCTTC
TRBJ2-5,TRBD2,.,TRBV2,CASSTSGGQETQYF,TGTGCCAGCAGTACTAGCGGGGGCCAAGAGACCCAGTACTTC
TRBJ1-4,.,.,TRBV18,CASSSGYDRNLNEKLFF,TGTGCCAGCTCATCAGGGTACGACAGGAATTTAAATGAAAAACTGTTTTTT
TRBJ2-1,.,.,TRBV18,CASSEQTINEQFF,TGTGCCAGCTCAGAACAGACTATCAATGAGCAGTTCTTC
TRBJ2-2,TRBD1,.,TRBV4-2,CASSQDQGGRNTGELFF,TGTGCCAGCAGCCAAGATCAAGGGGGCAGGAACACCGGGGAGCTGTTTTTT
TRBJ2-4,.,.,TRBV4-2,CASSQERVNIQYF,TGTGCCAGCAGCCAAGAGAGGGTTAACATTCAGTACTTC
TRBJ2-7,TRBD2,.,TRBV6-2/TRBV6-3,CASSYLRGDYYEQYF,TGTGCCAGCAGTTACTTGCGGGGGGACTACTACGAGCAGTACTTC
TRBJ2-1,.,many,TRBV24-1,CATSDFDRSSYNEQFF,TGTGCCACCAGTGATTTCGACAGGAGCTCCTACAATGAGCAGTTCTTC
TRBJ1-3,.,.,TRBV5-1,CASSLPKADRTGNTIYF,TGCGCCAGCAGCTTGCCGAAAGCCGACAGGACTGGAAACACCATATATTTT